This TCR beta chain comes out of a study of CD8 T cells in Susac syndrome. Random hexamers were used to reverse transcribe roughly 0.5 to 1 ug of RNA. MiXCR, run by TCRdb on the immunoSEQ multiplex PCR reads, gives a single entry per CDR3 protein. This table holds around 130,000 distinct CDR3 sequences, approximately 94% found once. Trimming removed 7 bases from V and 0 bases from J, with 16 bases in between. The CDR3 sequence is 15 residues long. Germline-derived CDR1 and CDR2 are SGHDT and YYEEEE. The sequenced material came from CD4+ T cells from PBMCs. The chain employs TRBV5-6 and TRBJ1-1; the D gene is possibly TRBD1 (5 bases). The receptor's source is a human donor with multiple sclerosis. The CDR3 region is CASLRLGELNTEAFF. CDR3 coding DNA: TGTGCCAGCCTTCGTCTGGGGGAGTTGAACACTGAAGCTTTCTTT.